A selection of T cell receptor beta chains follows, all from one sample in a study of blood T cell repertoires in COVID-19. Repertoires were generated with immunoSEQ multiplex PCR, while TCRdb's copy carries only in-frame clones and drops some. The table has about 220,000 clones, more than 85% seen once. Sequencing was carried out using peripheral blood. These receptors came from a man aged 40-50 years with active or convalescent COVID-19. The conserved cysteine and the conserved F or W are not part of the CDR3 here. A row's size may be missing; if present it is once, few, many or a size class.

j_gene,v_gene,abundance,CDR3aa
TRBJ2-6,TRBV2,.,ASRRQATSGLSGANVLT
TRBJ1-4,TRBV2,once,ASSLGLVNEKLF
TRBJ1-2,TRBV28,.,ASSPHRQGIGYT
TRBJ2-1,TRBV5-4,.,ASTAGGTDEQF
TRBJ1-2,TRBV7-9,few,ASSLSAPGRGYT
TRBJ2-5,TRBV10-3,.,AISGASGGLSRETQY
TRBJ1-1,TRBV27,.,ASCRGTEAF
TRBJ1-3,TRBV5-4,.,ASSPRTGVRGNTIY
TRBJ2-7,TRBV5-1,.,ASSSSLGQVHEQY
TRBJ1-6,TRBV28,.,ASSQGGQGRSPLH
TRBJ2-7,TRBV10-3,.,AIGIAGGPGGEQY
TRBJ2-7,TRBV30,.,ALRGSQKPYEQY
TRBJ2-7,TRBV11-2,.,ASSLDRGTGGSEQY
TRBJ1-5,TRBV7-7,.,ASSLRGISNQPQH
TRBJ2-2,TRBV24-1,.,ATSDALADSGANTGELF
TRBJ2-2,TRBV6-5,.,ASSWGVPNTGELF
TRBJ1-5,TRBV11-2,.,ASSFGGNQPQH
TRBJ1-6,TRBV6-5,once,ASSSDTWNSPLH
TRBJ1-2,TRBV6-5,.,ASSPLAANYGYT
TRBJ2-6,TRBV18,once,ASSPQGMTGANVLT
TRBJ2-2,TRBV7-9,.,ASSIRNTGELF
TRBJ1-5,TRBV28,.,ASTQGGIQPQH
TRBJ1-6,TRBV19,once,ASKQNNNSPLH
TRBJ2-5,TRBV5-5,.,ASSQRRAPGETQY
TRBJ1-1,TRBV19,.,ASSPRGGDMNTEAF
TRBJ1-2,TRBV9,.,ASSPETGTNYGYT
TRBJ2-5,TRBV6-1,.,ASSEFRSSGDQETQY
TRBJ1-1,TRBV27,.,ASSSSSGTAESAF
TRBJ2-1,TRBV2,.,ASIPRMVANEQF
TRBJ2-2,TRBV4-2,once,ASSPLRGRGTIGELF
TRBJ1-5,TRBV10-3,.,AIRPGQGLQPQH
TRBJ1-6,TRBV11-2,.,ASSFGTGYFH
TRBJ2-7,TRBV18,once,ASSPIGSSYEQY
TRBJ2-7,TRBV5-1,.,ASSLLGWRDEQY
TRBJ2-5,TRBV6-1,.,ASSVLVAKPNQETQY
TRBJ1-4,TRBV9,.,ASSVVIGQGVSPTTNEKLF
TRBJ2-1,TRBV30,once,AWSERESSYNEQF
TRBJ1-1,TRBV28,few,ASRPPEGRAF
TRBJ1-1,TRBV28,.,ASRRRQGNTEAF
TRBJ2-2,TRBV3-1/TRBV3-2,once,ASSDAVAGGWTGELF
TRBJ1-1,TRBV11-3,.,ASSPETGSSEAF
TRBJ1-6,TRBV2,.,ASSDTGLSPLH
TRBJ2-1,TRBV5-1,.,ASSLSWDRAIHEQF
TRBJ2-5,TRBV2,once,ASSDRGETQY
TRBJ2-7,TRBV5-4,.,ASSLNNRGREQY
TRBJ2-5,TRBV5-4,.,ATKQGFVETQY
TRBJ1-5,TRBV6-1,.,ASSDHGTGGLFAQH
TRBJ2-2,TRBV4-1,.,ASSQDLAGAGELF
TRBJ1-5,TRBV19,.,ASSIEEQPQH
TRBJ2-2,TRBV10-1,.,ASSEWRTGTGELF
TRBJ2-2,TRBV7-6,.,ASSLSFGGGLAGELF